This T cell receptor (beta chain) originates from a study of T cells in Graves' hyperthyroidism and ophthalmopathy. Study-wide results and limits: Ophthalmopathy onset followed model prediction by a median approximately seven months.

Regions amplified from RNA transcripts were the TCR beta CDR3 regions. The TCR CDR3 was amplified in a first-round RT-PCR using the HTBI primer set. TCRdb reanalysed the multiplex PCR reads using MiXCR and keeps one entry per CDR3 protein. The sample yields approximately 600,000 distinct CDR3 sequences, roughly 14% seen once. The CDR3 has 14 amino acids. The junction had 8 bases not matched to a gene; V was cut back by 6 bases and J by 4 bases. Germline V CDR1 and CDR2: SEHNR, FQNEAQ (reference sequence). With respect to this clonotype: The antigen is undetermined.

The chain couples TRBV7-9 to TRBJ2-5; 7 bases match TRBD2. The specimen was blood. The sequence derives from a woman in her 30s with Graves' hyperthyroidism that later progressed to Graves' ophthalmopathy. The CDR3 sequence is CASRVSTGGETQYF. The DNA for the CDR3 is TGTGCCAGCAGGGTTTCAACGGGAGGAGAGACCCAGTACTTC.